Detailed here is one T cell receptor beta chain. No antigen is known for it. TCRdb reprocessed the reads via MiXCR and lists one record per CDR3 protein. The table includes hundreds of thousands of distinct CDR3 sequences, approximately 34% detected once. This CDR3 is built from 17 residues. Trimming left V 6 bases short and J 1 base short, with 16 bases between. In germline, CDR1 is LNHDA, CDR2 SQIVND (reference sequence). The data were taken from a study of T cell repertoires in cytomegalovirus infection. Study-wide points: HLA-C-restricted CMV clonotypes gave the most frequent clonotype in two of eight donors.

The source of this sequence is a human donor in good health (CMV status not recorded). Some clones in this sample may be carry-over from other donors' samples. The chain carries TRBV19 and TRBJ2-6; D not certain. Sequencing was performed on PBMCs. The CDR3 nucleotides read TGTGCCAGTAGCTCCGGCCTCGCAAAGTCTGGGGCCAACGTCCTGACTTTC. Its translation: CASSSGLAKSGANVLTF.